The rows below give T cell receptor beta chains drawn from one sample of a study of CD8 T cells in Susac syndrome. TCRdb ran MiXCR on the immunoSEQ multiplex PCR reads and lists one entry per CDR3 protein. The table has about 84,000 distinct CDR3 sequences, over 80% seen once. Sequenced: CD8+ T cells from PBMCs. The receptors stem from a human donor in good health. The conserved cysteine and the conserved F or W are not part of the CDR3 here.

V,length,J,CDR3
TRBV7-3,13,TRBJ1-1,ASSSRTGSDTEAF
TRBV2,11,TRBJ2-1,ASSGDPDNEQF
TRBV29-1,13,TRBJ1-1,SVEVPTSGGTEAF
TRBV4-1,12,TRBJ2-7,ASSPDRGRYEQY
TRBV11-2,13,TRBJ2-3,ASSFGGGLTDTQY
TRBV9,14,TRBJ2-2,ASSVMPGANTGELF
TRBV2,13,TRBJ1-5,ASSERDYSNQPQH
TRBV21-1,8,TRBJ1-2,ASRHYGYT
TRBV7-9,12,TRBJ1-2,ASSSPGTGYGYT
TRBV2,10,TRBJ1-2,ATADSNYGYT
TRBV7-9,13,TRBJ2-7,ASSLRIGKTYEQY
TRBV7-6,13,TRBJ2-5,ASSTGTTRAETQY
TRBV20-1,10,TRBJ2-1,SAREEGREQF
TRBV7-3,11,TRBJ2-3,ASSLTGPDTQY
TRBV2,14,TRBJ1-2,ASSEALRGSNSGYT
TRBV11-2,14,TRBJ2-1,ASSRTQGSSYNEQF
TRBV7-3,13,TRBJ2-5,ASSPWGGAQETQY
TRBV29-1,12,TRBJ1-2,SVEDGGTGYGYT
TRBV6-1,15,TRBJ2-3,ASSISQTGTVTDTQY
TRBV3-1,14,TRBJ2-3,ASSQGGLAGWDTQY
TRBV7-9,12,TRBJ2-7,ASRSGQGNYEQY
TRBV2,12,TRBJ1-4,ASSEGTGDEKLF
TRBV3-1,12,TRBJ2-7,ASSQGGGRYEQY
TRBV6-5,12,TRBJ2-1,ASSYSRGQNEQF